This T cell receptor beta chain was sequenced for a study of blood T cell repertoires in COVID-19. About the study: Sample material is recorded as cDNA or gDNA derived from T cells, B-cell-depleted T cells, or PBMCs.

Clones were sequenced by immunoSEQ multiplex PCR, and TCRdb holds only the in-frame ones, with some missing. The data hold fewer than 500,000 clones, with around nine tenths observed a single time. This receptor was taken from a woman under 30 with acute COVID-19. The sequencing input was PBMCs or T cells enriched from blood (not recorded which).

The CDR3 region has the DNA TGTGCCAGCTCACCAATTGGGACAGGGAGTGAAAAACTGTTTTTT. Translating gives CASSPIGTGSEKLFF. The chain couples TRBV18 to TRBJ1-4; 9 nucleotides align to TRBD1. The CDR3 consists of 15 residues. V shed 2 bases, J shed 7 bases, and the junction held 5 bases outside the gene matches. Germline V lookup: CDR1 KGHSH, CDR2 LQKENI.